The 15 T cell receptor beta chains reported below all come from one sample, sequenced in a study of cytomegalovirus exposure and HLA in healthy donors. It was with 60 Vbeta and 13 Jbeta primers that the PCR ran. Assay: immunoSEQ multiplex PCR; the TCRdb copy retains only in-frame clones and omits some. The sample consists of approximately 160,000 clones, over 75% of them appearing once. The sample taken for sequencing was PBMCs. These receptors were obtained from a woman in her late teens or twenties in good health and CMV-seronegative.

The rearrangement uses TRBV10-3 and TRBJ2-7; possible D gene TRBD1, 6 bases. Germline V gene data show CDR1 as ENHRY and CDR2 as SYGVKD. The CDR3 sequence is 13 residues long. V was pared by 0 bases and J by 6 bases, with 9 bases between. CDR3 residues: CAISESQGFEQYF. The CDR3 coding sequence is TGTGCCATCAGTGAGTCCCAGGGGTTCGAGCAGTACTTC.

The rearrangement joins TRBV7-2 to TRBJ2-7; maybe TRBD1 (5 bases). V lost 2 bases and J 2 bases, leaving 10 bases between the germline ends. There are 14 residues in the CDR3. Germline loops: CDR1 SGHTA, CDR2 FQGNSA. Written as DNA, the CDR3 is TGTGCCAGCAGCTTACAGGGCGGAGCCTACGAGCAGTACTTC. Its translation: CASSLQGGAYEQYF.

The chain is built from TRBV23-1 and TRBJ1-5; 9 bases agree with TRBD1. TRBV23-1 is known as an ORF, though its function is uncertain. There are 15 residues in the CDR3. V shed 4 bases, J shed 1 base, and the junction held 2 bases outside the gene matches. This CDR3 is CASSRTGESNQPQHF. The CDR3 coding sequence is TGCGCCAGCAGTCGGACAGGGGAGAGCAATCAGCCCCAGCATTTT.

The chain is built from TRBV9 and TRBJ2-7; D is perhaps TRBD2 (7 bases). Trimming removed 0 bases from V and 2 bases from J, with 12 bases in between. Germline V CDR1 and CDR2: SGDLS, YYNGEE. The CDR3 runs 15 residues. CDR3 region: CASSVAGGGAYEQYF. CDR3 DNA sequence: TGTGCCAGCAGCGTAGCTGGCGGGGGCGCCTACGAGCAGTACTTC.

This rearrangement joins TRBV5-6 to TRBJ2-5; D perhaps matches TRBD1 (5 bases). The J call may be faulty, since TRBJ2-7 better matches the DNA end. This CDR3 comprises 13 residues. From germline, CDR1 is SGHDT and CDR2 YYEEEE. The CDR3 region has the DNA TGTGCCAGCAGCGAGACAGTGTCCTACGAGCAGTACTTC. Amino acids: CASSETVSYEQYF.

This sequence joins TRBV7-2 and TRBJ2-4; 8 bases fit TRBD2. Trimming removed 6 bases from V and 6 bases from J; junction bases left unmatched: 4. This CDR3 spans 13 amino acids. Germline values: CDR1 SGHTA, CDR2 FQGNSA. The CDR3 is CASSPGGGNIQYF. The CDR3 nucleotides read TGTGCCAGCAGTCCGGGGGGGGGAAACATTCAGTACTTC.

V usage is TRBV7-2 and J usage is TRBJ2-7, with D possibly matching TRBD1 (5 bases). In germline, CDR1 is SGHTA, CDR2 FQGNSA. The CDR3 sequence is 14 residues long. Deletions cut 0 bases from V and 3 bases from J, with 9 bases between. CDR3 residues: CASSLAAGIYEQYF. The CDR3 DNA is TGTGCCAGCAGCTTAGCAGCAGGGATCTACGAGCAGTACTTC.

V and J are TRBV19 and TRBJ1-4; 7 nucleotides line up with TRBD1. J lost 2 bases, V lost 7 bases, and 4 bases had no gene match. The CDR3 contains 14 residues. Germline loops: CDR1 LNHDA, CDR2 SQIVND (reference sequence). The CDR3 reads CASNRQGTNEKLFF. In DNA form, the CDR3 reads TGTGCCAGTAATAGACAGGGCACTAATGAAAAACTGTTTTTT.

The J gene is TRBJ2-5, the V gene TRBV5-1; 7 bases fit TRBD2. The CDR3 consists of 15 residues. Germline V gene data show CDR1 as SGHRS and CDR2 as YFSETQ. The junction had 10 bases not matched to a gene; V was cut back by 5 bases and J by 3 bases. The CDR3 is CASRPVAGEEETQYF. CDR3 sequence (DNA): TGCGCCAGCAGGCCCGTTGCGGGGGAGGAAGAGACCCAGTACTTC. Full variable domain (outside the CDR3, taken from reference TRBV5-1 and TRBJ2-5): KAGVTQTPRYLIKTRGQQVTLSCSPISGHRSVSWYQQTPGQGLQFLFEYFSETQRNKGNFPGRFSGRQFSNSRSEMNVSTLELGDSALYLCASRPVAGEEETQYFGPGTRLLVL.

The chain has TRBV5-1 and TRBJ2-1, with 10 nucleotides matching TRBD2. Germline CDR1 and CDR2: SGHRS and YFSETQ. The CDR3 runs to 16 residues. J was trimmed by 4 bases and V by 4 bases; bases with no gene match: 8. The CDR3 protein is CASSELAGRGYNEQFF. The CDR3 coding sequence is TGCGCCAGCAGCGAACTAGCGGGACGTGGGTACAATGAGCAGTTCTTC.

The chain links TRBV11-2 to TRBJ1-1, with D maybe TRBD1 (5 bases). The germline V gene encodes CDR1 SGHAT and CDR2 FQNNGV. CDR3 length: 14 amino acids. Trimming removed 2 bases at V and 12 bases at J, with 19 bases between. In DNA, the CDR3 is TGTGCCAGCAGCTTATCCGGGACTTCCAAAAATACTTTCTTT. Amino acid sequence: CASSLSGTSKNTFF.

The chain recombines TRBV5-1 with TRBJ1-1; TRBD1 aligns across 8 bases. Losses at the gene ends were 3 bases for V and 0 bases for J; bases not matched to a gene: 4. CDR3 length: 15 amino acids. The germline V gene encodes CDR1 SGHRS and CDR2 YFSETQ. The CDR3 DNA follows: TGCGCCAGCAGCTCCGGACAGGGAATGAACACTGAAGCTTTCTTT. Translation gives CASSSGQGMNTEAFF.

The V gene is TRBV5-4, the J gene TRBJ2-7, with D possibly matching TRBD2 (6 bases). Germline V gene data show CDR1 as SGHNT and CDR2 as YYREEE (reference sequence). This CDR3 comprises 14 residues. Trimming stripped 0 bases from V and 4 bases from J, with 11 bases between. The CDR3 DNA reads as TGTGCCAGCAGCTTGGAGGCGGGGCAATACGAGCAGTACTTC. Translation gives CASSLEAGQYEQYF. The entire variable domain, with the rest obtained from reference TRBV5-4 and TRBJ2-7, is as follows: ETGVTQSPTHLIKTRGQQVTLRCSSQSGHNTVSWYQQALGQGPQFIFQYYREEENGRGNFPPRFSGLQFPNYSSELNVNALELDDSALYLCASSLEAGQYEQYFGPGTRLTVT.

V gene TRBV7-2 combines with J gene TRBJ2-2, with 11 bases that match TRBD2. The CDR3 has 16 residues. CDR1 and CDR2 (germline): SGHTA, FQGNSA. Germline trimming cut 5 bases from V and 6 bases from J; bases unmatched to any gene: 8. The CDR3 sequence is CASSLIAGGPAGELFF. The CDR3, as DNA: TGTGCCAGCAGCCTAATAGCGGGGGGGCCGGCCGGGGAGCTGTTTTTT.

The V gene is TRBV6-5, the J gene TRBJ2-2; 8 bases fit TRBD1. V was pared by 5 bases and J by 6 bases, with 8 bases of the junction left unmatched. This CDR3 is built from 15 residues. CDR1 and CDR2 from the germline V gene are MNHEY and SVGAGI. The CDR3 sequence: CASSQDRALPGELFF. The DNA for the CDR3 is TGTGCCAGCAGTCAGGACAGGGCGCTTCCCGGGGAGCTGTTTTTT.